This T cell receptor beta chain was obtained from a study of cytomegalovirus exposure and HLA in healthy donors. V was trimmed by 3 bases and J by 0 bases, leaving 8 bases between them. CDR1 and CDR2 (germline): LGHNA, YSLEER. This CDR3 has 15 residues. Study-level findings and limits: Data from an earlier analysis indicated that most TCR beta V segments were productive either about 87% or about 30% of the time. Cytomegalovirus association was assigned to some 160 TCR beta chains. Presence/absence analyses assumed roughly uniform sequencing depth across donors.

The PCR ran on 60 Vbeta and 13 Jbeta primers. Method: immunoSEQ multiplex PCR; TCRdb's copy keeps in-frame clones and lacks some. The data show 160,000 or so clones, 79% seen once. This clone was counted only a few times. What it recognizes is unknown. The chain joins TRBV4-3 to TRBJ1-4; possibly TRBD1 for D (6 bases). The sequenced sample consisted of PBMCs. The origin of this receptor is a woman between 35 and 50 years old in good health and CMV-seronegative. CDR3 residues: CASSQQGSTNEKLFF. The CDR3 coding sequence is TGCGCCAGCAGCCAGCAGGGGTCAACTAATGAAAAACTGTTTTTT.